The 28 T cell receptor beta chains below all came from one sample that was sequenced in a study of beta chain features in type 1 diabetes (dated by TCRdb to 2016 to 2019). Library construction relied on the immunoSEQ multiplex PCR assay. The High Capacity cDNA Reverse Transcription Kit was used to reverse transcribe all of the isolated RNA, meaning that expressed TCRB transcripts were what got sequenced. Not all clones reach the TCRdb copy of this immuneACCESS table, which keeps in-frame sequences only. Checked studies attribute under half of the gap to unresolved V genes and leave the rest unexplained. This sample lists around 500,000 clones; approximately 28% were detected once. 0.05% to 0.065% of the sample goes to the ten largest clones. Sequences were obtained from naive CD4+ T cells from blood. The sample's cell subset or site label, in plain terms: true naive CD4+ T cells. The receptors derive from a man aged 18 to 29 in good health.

This clone was seen a handful of times. The CDR3 DNA sequence: TGTGCCAGCAGTACTAGCGGGAGGGGCAACAATGAGCAGTTCTTC. This encodes CASSTSGRGNNEQFF. The J gene is TRBJ2-1, the V gene TRBV25-1; 13 bases are shared with TRBD2. The germline V gene encodes CDR1 MGHDK and CDR2 SYGVNS. Losses at the gene ends were 5 bases for V and 5 bases for J; bases not matched to a gene: 3. The CDR3 has 15 residues.

This clone was counted only a few times. The rearrangement uses TRBV28 and TRBJ1-1; 9 bases agree with TRBD1. Germline CDR1 and CDR2: MDHEN and SYDVKM. The ends lost 6 bases at V and 8 bases at J; junction bases unmatched: 13. The CDR3 is 15 amino acids. The DNA of the CDR3 is TGTGCCAGCAGCACCATGGGACAGGGTAGGCAGGAAGCTTTCTTT. It yields the protein CASSTMGQGRQEAFF.

The genes are TRBV4-3 and TRBJ2-7; D not certain. CDR3 length: 12 residues. From germline, CDR1 is LGHNA and CDR2 YSLEER. The germline V and J ends were trimmed by 8 bases and 3 bases, with 11 bases remaining between them. CDR3 sequence: CASSPFSYEQYF. CDR3 bases: TGCGCCAGCTCCCCCTTTAGCTACGAGCAGTACTTC.

This clone was seen a few times. The chain carries TRBV29-1 and TRBJ2-5, with 8 bases that match TRBD2. V was clipped by 6 bases and J by 8 bases; unmatched bases: 11. The CDR3 totals 13 residues. From germline, CDR1 is SQVTM and CDR2 ANQGSEA. CDR3 residues: CSVLSGASITQYF. The CDR3 nucleotides are TGCAGCGTCCTTAGCGGGGCCTCAATAACCCAGTACTTC.

This chain joins TRBV28 and TRBJ2-7, with TRBD2 identical over 8 bases. Germline V gene data show CDR1 as MDHEN and CDR2 as SYDVKM. The junction had 5 bases not matched to a gene; V was cut back by 5 bases and J by 2 bases. This CDR3 has 14 residues. The CDR3 is CASSVAGPTYEQYF. In DNA, the CDR3 is TGTGCCAGCAGTGTAGCGGGACCAACCTACGAGCAGTACTTC.

V gene TRBV29-1 combines with J gene TRBJ1-1; D unresolved. This CDR3 is built from 12 residues. V lost 5 bases and J lost 4, with 11 bases in between. Germline CDR1 and CDR2: SQVTM and ANQGSEA. The CDR3 DNA is TGCAGCGTTACAGTCCTAATCACTGAAGCTTTCTTT. Translation: CSVTVLITEAFF.

In this sample, this clone turned up a few times. This chain uses TRBV29-1 with TRBJ1-2, with 9 bases that match TRBD1. The germline V gene encodes CDR1 SQVTM and CDR2 ANQGSEA. Trimming took 5 bases from V and 8 from J; bases not matched to a gene: 6. The CDR3 runs to 12 residues. CDR3 DNA: TGCAGCGTTCCTCGGACAGGGGAAGGCTACACCTTC. This encodes CSVPRTGEGYTF.

The chain recombines TRBV10-3 with TRBJ2-3, with 10 bases fitting TRBD1. The germline V gene has CDR1 ENHRY and CDR2 SYGVKD. Trimming removed 6 bases from V and 6 bases from J; junction bases left unmatched: 9. This CDR3 contains 15 residues. For the CDR3, the DNA is TGTGCCATCAGCCGACAGGGGGCCTCCGGGGATACGCAGTATTTT. This translates into CAISRQGASGDTQYF.

The chain recombines TRBV30 with TRBJ1-4, with D perhaps matching TRBD1 (5 bases). There are 14 residues in the CDR3. In germline, CDR1 is GTSNPN, CDR2 SVGIG (reference sequence). CDR3 protein: CALGEKTTNEKLFF. As DNA, the CDR3 is TGTGCGTTAGGGGAAAAAACAACTAATGAAAAACTGTTTTTT. Looking up the rest from reference TRBV30 and TRBJ1-4 gives the full variable domain: SQTIHQWPATLVQPVGSPLSLECTVEGTSNPNLYWYRQAAGRGLQLLFYSVGIGQISSEVPQNLSASRPQDRQFILSSKKLLLSDSGFYLCALGEKTTNEKLFFGSGTQLSVL.

The V gene is TRBV5-4, the J gene TRBJ2-3; 7 bases are a match to TRBD2. Germline CDR1 is SGHNT and CDR2 is YYREEE (reference sequence). V trimming: 2 bases; J trimming: 6 bases; junction bases outside the gene matches: 12. This CDR3 comprises 16 residues. The CDR3 bases are TGTGCCAGCAGCTTAAGGGCTAGCGGAGCAGGGGATACGCAGTATTTT. Encoded protein: CASSLRASGAGDTQYF.

The chain has TRBV6-1 and TRBJ1-1, with 10 bases identical to TRBD1. V dropped 6 bases and J dropped 6; count of bases not matched to a gene: 7. This CDR3 contains 14 residues. CDR1 is MNHNS, CDR2 SASEGT, per germline. The CDR3 sequence: CASRWGQGKPEAFF. CDR3 coding DNA: TGTGCCAGCAGATGGGGACAGGGGAAACCTGAAGCTTTCTTT.

The chain uses TRBV6-5 and TRBJ2-7; 9 nucleotides agree with TRBD1. The CDR3 sequence is 15 residues long. The V and J ends lost 6 bases and 3 bases, in that order; junction bases with no gene match: 9. The germline gives CDR1 MNHEY, CDR2 SVGAGI. DNA for the CDR3: TGTGCCAGCAGCCGCCGCCCGGGACAGGGCTACGAGCAGTACTTC. Translating it yields CASSRRPGQGYEQYF.

The rearrangement joins TRBV27 to TRBJ2-1; no clear D gene. The CDR3 extends over 15 amino acids. Germline V gene sequence: CDR1 MNHEY, CDR2 SMNVEV (reference sequence). Trimming removed 5 bases at V and 4 bases at J, with 15 bases between. CDR3 in DNA: TGTGCCAGCAGTCGAGCAGGTACTCGATACAATGAGCAGTTCTTC. Protein sequence: CASSRAGTRYNEQFF.

This clone was detected a few times. This rearrangement joins TRBV29-1 to TRBJ2-1, with 7 bases lining up with TRBD1. With V trimmed by 3 bases and J by 3 bases, 8 bases remained unmatched. In germline, CDR1 is SQVTM, CDR2 ANQGSEA. The CDR3 is 15 residues long. CDR3 DNA: TGCAGCGTTGATCCGGGACAGCTGCTCTACAATGAGCAGTTCTTC. This sequence encodes CSVDPGQLLYNEQFF.

This clone was seen once. The chain recombines TRBV7-9 with TRBJ2-3; D is ambiguous. The CDR3 is 14 residues long. Germline V lookup: CDR1 SEHNR, CDR2 FQNEAQ (reference sequence). V lost 4 bases and J 0 bases, leaving 8 bases between the germline ends. CDR3 nucleotides: TGTGCCAGCAGCTGGAGCACGAGCACAGATACGCAGTATTTT. Amino acid sequence: CASSWSTSTDTQYF.

This clone was counted a single time. This sequence joins TRBV29-1 and TRBJ2-2; D is perhaps TRBD2 (6 bases). There are 14 residues in the CDR3. The V gene's germline CDR1 is SQVTM and CDR2 ANQGSEA. V shed 3 bases and J shed 5 bases, with 13 bases lying between them. CDR3 residues: CSVDPGVRTGELFF. CDR3 nucleotide sequence: TGCAGCGTTGACCCGGGGGTGAGGACCGGGGAGCTGTTTTTT.

This clone came up a few times. The genes are TRBV6-1 and TRBJ2-3; 12 nucleotides agree with TRBD2. Per germline, CDR1 MNHNS and CDR2 SASEGT. This CDR3 is 15 amino acids long. J was trimmed by 5 bases and V by 3 bases; bases with no gene match: 3. In DNA, the CDR3 is TGTGCCAGCAGTGACAGACTAGCGGGAGTAGATACGCAGTATTTT. This gives the protein CASSDRLAGVDTQYF.

The table lists this clone with a few counts. This sequence joins TRBV10-3 and TRBJ2-7; 8 bases map to TRBD1. V lost 7 bases, J lost 4 bases, and 6 bases stayed unmatched. This CDR3 contains 13 residues. Germline lookup yields CDR1 ENHRY and CDR2 SYGVKD. As DNA, the CDR3 is TGTGCCATCACCCCAGGACAGGGTTACGAGCAGTACTTC. Residues: CAITPGQGYEQYF.

In this sample, this clone turned up a few times. The rearrangement links TRBV18 to TRBJ2-1; 7 nucleotides line up with TRBD1. Unmatched junction bases numbered 5, after V lost 5 bases and J lost 7 bases. The CDR3 is made up of 13 amino acids. From germline, CDR1 is KGHSH and CDR2 LQKENI. CDR3 sequence (DNA): TGTGCCAGCTCAAAAACAGGGGTTAATGAGCAGTTCTTC. It encodes CASSKTGVNEQFF.

This clone has only one observation. This chain uses TRBV5-1 with TRBJ2-3, with 9 positions matching TRBD2. The CDR3 contains 16 residues. CDR1 is SGHRS, CDR2 YFSETQ, per germline. Trimming took 4 bases from V and 6 from J; bases not matched to a gene: 12. CDR3 region: CASSRVTSGNADTQYF. The CDR3 DNA sequence: TGCGCCAGCAGCAGGGTGACTAGCGGAAACGCCGATACGCAGTATTTT.

V and J are TRBV7-2 and TRBJ2-1; 10 bases agree with TRBD1. V lost 5 bases and J lost 5; bases outside the gene matches: 6. CDR1 SGHTA and CDR2 FQGNSA come from the germline V gene. This CDR3 comprises 15 residues. The CDR3 DNA follows: TGTGCCAGCAGCCTGACAGGGGGCAGGGACAATGAGCAGTTCTTC. Translating it yields CASSLTGGRDNEQFF.

This chain joins TRBV29-1 and TRBJ2-3, with D perhaps matching TRBD2 (5 bases). The CDR3 has 14 amino acids. The germline CDR1 and CDR2 sequences are SQVTM and ANQGSEA. Trimming stripped 0 bases from V and 3 bases from J, with 10 bases between. Written as DNA, the CDR3 is TGCAGCGTTGAAGAGAGGGCAGTGACAGATACGCAGTATTTT. Translation: CSVEERAVTDTQYF.

The chain has TRBV5-4 and TRBJ2-3; D perhaps matches TRBD1 (6 bases). Trimming left V 6 bases short and J 6 bases short, with 20 bases between. There are 15 residues in the CDR3. Germline V CDR1 and CDR2: SGHNT, YYREEE (reference sequence). In DNA form, the CDR3 reads TGTGCCAGCAACGGACGGACCGGGGACATGGATACGCAGTATTTT. Its protein product is CASNGRTGDMDTQYF.

The chain has TRBV5-1 and TRBJ2-1; no firm D call. The germline V gene encodes CDR1 SGHRS and CDR2 YFSETQ. With 1 base removed from V and 7 bases from J, the gap between germline ends came to 12 bases. The CDR3 is 14 amino acids. DNA for the CDR3: TGCGCCAGCAGCTTGAAGGAAGCGAATAATGAGCAGTTCTTC. It specifies CASSLKEANNEQFF. Full variable domain (outside the CDR3, taken from reference TRBV5-1 and TRBJ2-1): KAGVTQTPRYLIKTRGQQVTLSCSPISGHRSVSWYQQTPGQGLQFLFEYFSETQRNKGNFPGRFSGRQFSNSRSEMNVSTLELGDSALYLCASSLKEANNEQFFGPGTRLTVL.

In its sample, this clone was seen a few times. The rearrangement uses TRBV5-4 and TRBJ2-1; D not certain. V lost 0 bases to trimming and J lost 8 bases, with 3 bases between them. The CDR3 covers 11 residues. The V gene's germline CDR1 is SGHNT and CDR2 YYREEE (reference sequence). The CDR3 region has the DNA TGTGCCAGCAGCTTGGAACATGAGCAGTTCTTC. It specifies CASSLEHEQFF. The full variable domain, rest sourced from reference TRBV5-4 and TRBJ2-1, is ETGVTQSPTHLIKTRGQQVTLRCSSQSGHNTVSWYQQALGQGPQFIFQYYREEENGRGNFPPRFSGLQFPNYSSELNVNALELDDSALYLCASSLEHEQFFGPGTRLTVL.

The rearrangement links TRBV25-1 to TRBJ2-7; D is possibly TRBD1 (5 bases). CDR3 length equals 13 residues. Trimming removed 8 bases at V and 1 base at J, with 12 bases between. Germline V gene lookup returns CDR1 MGHDK and CDR2 SYGVNS. The CDR3 region has the DNA TGTGCCAGCCTCGAGGACACTTCCTACGAGCAGTACTTC. Translating gives CASLEDTSYEQYF.

To note about this clone: The sample has other DNA sequences that encode this CDR3 too. The chain has TRBV9 and TRBJ1-3, with no clear D. The CDR3 sequence is 15 residues long. Germline V CDR1 and CDR2: SGDLS, YYNGEE. V lost 0 bases, J lost 0 bases, and 7 bases lay in between. CDR3 residues: CASSVGGNSGNTIYF. The CDR3, as DNA: TGTGCCAGCAGCGTAGGGGGAAACTCTGGAAACACCATATATTTT.

This chain joins TRBV5-1 and TRBJ2-3; D call uncertain. Germline values: CDR1 SGHRS, CDR2 YFSETQ. The germline V and J ends were trimmed by 0 bases and 6 bases, with 8 bases remaining between them. The CDR3 totals 13 residues. CDR3 loop: CASSLEAPDTQYF. CDR3 DNA sequence: TGCGCCAGCAGCTTGGAGGCCCCGGATACGCAGTATTTT.